Each of the 17 T cell receptor beta chains below was sequenced from the same sample in a study of cytomegalovirus exposure and HLA in healthy donors. The method was immunoSEQ multiplex PCR; TCRdb's version includes in-frame clones alone and lacks a portion of them. The sample consists of about 240,000 clones, approximately 86% of them appearing once. The sequenced sample consisted of PBMCs. The receptor source for this set is a woman aged 30 to 39 in good health and CMV-seropositive.

Here the CDR3 DNA reads TGTGCCAGTGCGAAAGGAAAGTCGCGGGAACCGGATTACAATGAGCAGTTCTTC. Protein: CASAKGKSREPDYNEQFF. J is TRBJ2-1 and V is TRBV6-4; TRBD2 might be the D (6 bases). The CDR3 consists of 18 residues. V lost 9 bases and J 4 bases, leaving 28 bases between the germline ends. Germline lookup yields CDR1 MRHNA and CDR2 SNTAGT.

The V and J genes are TRBV2 and TRBJ2-2; 10 bases are a match to TRBD2. Trimming took 8 bases from V and 6 from J; bases not matched to a gene: 12. Germline V CDR1 and CDR2: SNHLY, FYNNEI. The CDR3 is 16 amino acids. CDR3 in DNA: TGTGCCAGCGGGGCTAGCGGGAGTAATTTTCCCGGGGAGCTGTTTTTT. This encodes CASGASGSNFPGELFF.

The rearrangement joins TRBV20-1 to TRBJ1-1, with D tentatively TRBD1 (5 bases). The CDR3 has 11 amino acids. Germline values: CDR1 DFQATT, CDR2 SNEGSKA (reference sequence). The germline V and J ends were trimmed by 7 bases and 7 bases, with 13 bases remaining between them. In DNA form, the CDR3 reads TGCAGTGTGTTGGGAGGGGTTGAAGCTTTCTTT. Its protein product is CSVLGGVEAFF.

This clone has just a few counts. V gene TRBV29-1 combines with J gene TRBJ2-1; 8 nucleotides agree with TRBD2. The CDR3 runs to 15 residues. After removal of 4 bases from V and 1 base from J, the junction contained 6 bases not matched to a gene. CDR1 and CDR2 from the germline V gene are SQVTM and ANQGSEA. This CDR3 reads CSVASLAGSYNEQFF. The CDR3 DNA is TGCAGCGTTGCCTCCTTAGCGGGATCCTACAATGAGCAGTTCTTC.

The V and J genes are TRBV2 and TRBJ2-7; 7 bases agree with TRBD1. CDR3 length: 13 residues. Germline V gives CDR1 SNHLY, CDR2 FYNNEI. The trim removed 8 bases at V and 2 bases at J, leaving 6 bases unmatched. CDR3 residues: CASGRQGPYEQYF. CDR3 in DNA: TGTGCCAGCGGGAGACAGGGTCCCTACGAGCAGTACTTC.

DNA of the CDR3: TGTGCCAGCAGCTCTCCTATAGGACTAGCGTCCACTGGGGCCAACGTCCTGACTTTC. It is translated as CASSSPIGLASTGANVLTF. The chain links TRBV7-9 to TRBJ2-6, with 9 positions matching TRBD2. The V gene end was trimmed by 4 bases and the J gene end by 2 bases; junction bases not matched to a gene: 12. The CDR3 runs 19 residues. CDR1 is SEHNR, CDR2 FQNEAQ, per germline (reference sequence).

The genes are TRBV27 and TRBJ2-3; 11 positions agree with TRBD1. CDR3 size: 17 residues. V was pared by 5 bases and J by 2 bases, with 9 bases of the junction left unmatched. Looked up from germline, CDR1 is MNHEY and CDR2 is SMNVEV (reference sequence). The CDR3 loop reads CASSRRDRGAITDTQYF. The DNA of the CDR3 is TGTGCCAGCAGTCGCCGGGACAGGGGGGCTATCACAGATACGCAGTATTTT.

This chain links TRBV5-5 with TRBJ1-2; perhaps TRBD1 as D (6 bases). This CDR3 contains 13 residues. Trimming removed 2 bases at V and 2 bases at J, with 7 bases between. CDR1 is SGHKS and CDR2 is YYEKEE in the germline V gene (reference sequence). The CDR3 sequence: CASSFQGNYGYTF. In DNA form, the CDR3 reads TGTGCCAGCAGCTTCCAGGGGAACTATGGCTACACCTTC.

CDR3 protein: CASSPRTYKLNEQFF. The CDR3 DNA sequence: TGTGCCAGCAGTCCCCGGACATACAAACTCAATGAGCAGTTCTTC. The chain has TRBV28 and TRBJ2-1; TRBD1 is a possible D gene (5 bases). V lost 5 bases and J 6 bases, leaving 17 bases between the germline ends. The CDR3 is made up of 15 amino acids. Germline assignment: CDR1 MDHEN and CDR2 SYDVKM.

The V gene is TRBV6-6, the J gene TRBJ2-7; 9 bases align to TRBD1. CDR1 and CDR2 from the germline V gene are MNHNY and SVGAGI (reference sequence). V lost 2 bases and J lost 4; bases outside the gene matches: 6. This CDR3 has 15 amino acids. The CDR3 here is CASSYTWDREYEQYF. CDR3 bases: TGTGCCAGCAGTTACACCTGGGACAGGGAGTACGAGCAGTACTTC.

The chain has TRBV28 and TRBJ1-5, with D unresolved. The germline V gene has CDR1 MDHEN and CDR2 SYDVKM. V shed 11 bases and J shed 5 bases, with 16 bases lying between them. The CDR3 loop spans 13 amino acids. CDR3 sequence (DNA): TGTGCCTGTAGACCGGGGTCGTATCAGCCCCAGCATTTT. Protein sequence: CACRPGSYQPQHF.

V is TRBV5-1 and J is TRBJ1-1; 7 nucleotides agree with TRBD1. CDR3 size: 14 residues. The V gene's germline CDR1 is SGHRS and CDR2 YFSETQ. Trimming took 2 bases from V and 4 from J; bases not matched to a gene: 5. The CDR3 sequence: CASSLYRGTTEAFF. CDR3 DNA: TGCGCCAGCAGCTTATACAGGGGTACCACTGAAGCTTTCTTT.

The DNA of the CDR3 is TGTGCCAGCAGCTTAGATGGGACAGGGGGCGAGGAAGCTTTCTTT. Translating it yields CASSLDGTGGEEAFF. The rearrangement joins TRBV11-3 to TRBJ1-1; 12 positions agree with TRBD1. Unmatched junction bases numbered 4, after V lost 0 bases and J lost 8 bases. CDR1 is SGHNT and CDR2 is YENEEA in the germline V gene. CDR3 length equals 15 residues. The full variable domain, with the rest looked up from reference TRBV11-3 and TRBJ1-1, is EAGVVQSPRYKIIEKKQPVAFWCNPISGHNTLYWYLQNLGQGPELLIRYENEEAVDDSQLPKDRFSAERLKGVDSTLKIQPAELGDSAVYLCASSLDGTGGEEAFFGQGTRLTVV.

The V and J genes are TRBV5-1 and TRBJ2-3; 8 bases map to TRBD1. Trimming at V came to 7 bases and at J to 3 bases, leaving 13 bases not matched to a gene. This CDR3 region has 16 residues. Per germline, CDR1 SGHRS and CDR2 YFSETQ. The chain's CDR3 is CASHSTGGLSTDTQYF. The CDR3 DNA is TGCGCCAGCCATTCTACAGGGGGGCTGAGTACAGATACGCAGTATTTT.

V and J are TRBV30 and TRBJ2-5, with 10 bases fitting TRBD2. Germline CDR1 GTSNPN, CDR2 SVGIG (reference sequence). Unmatched junction bases numbered 5, after V lost 4 bases and J lost 3 bases. This CDR3 is built from 14 residues. CDR3 loop: CAWTHGLAEETQYF. CDR3 coding DNA: TGTGCCTGGACCCACGGACTAGCGGAAGAGACCCAGTACTTC. Filled out from reference TRBV30 and TRBJ2-5, the complete variable domain reads SQTIHQWPATLVQPVGSPLSLECTVEGTSNPNLYWYRQAAGRGLQLLFYSVGIGQISSEVPQNLSASRPQDRQFILSSKKLLLSDSGFYLCAWTHGLAEETQYFGPGTRLLVL.

This clone has a single count. This chain joins TRBV29-1 and TRBJ2-7; 9 bases map to TRBD2. Per germline, CDR1 SQVTM and CDR2 ANQGSEA. Trimming at V came to 6 bases and at J to 3 bases, leaving 6 bases not matched to a gene. The CDR3 contains 13 residues. For the CDR3, the DNA is TGCAGCGTCACAGGGACTAGCAACTACGAGCAGTACTTC. It specifies CSVTGTSNYEQYF.

The chain links TRBV6-6 to TRBJ2-1; TRBD2 might be the D (5 bases). Trimming removed 3 bases from V and 5 bases from J, with 8 bases in between. From germline, CDR1 is MNHNY and CDR2 SVGAGI (reference sequence). There are 13 residues in the CDR3. CDR3 in amino acids: CASSYRADNEQFF. For the CDR3, the DNA is TGTGCCAGCAGTTATCGAGCGGACAATGAGCAGTTCTTC.